Shown below are 27 T cell receptor beta chains from a single sample sequenced in a study of a mutant IDH1 vaccine in newly diagnosed glioma. Their cognate antigens are unknown. Time point described: week 11, during vaccination. A single vaccine dose contained 300 ug of mutant IDH1 20-mer peptide, and topical imiquimod was used with it. Sequencing was performed with immunoSEQ multiplex PCR; in TCRdb, only in-frame clones are kept and a portion is missing. This sample has roughly 48,000 clones, with over 75% found just once. Sequencing was performed on PBMCs, taken from a glioma patient whose treatment included an IDH1 peptide vaccine. These receptors all come from a man over 45 with glioma.

The chain has TRBV9 and TRBJ1-2; weak D call: TRBD1 (5 bases). This CDR3 has 13 residues. The germline V gene encodes CDR1 SGDLS and CDR2 YYNGEE. V dropped 4 bases and J dropped 8 bases, with 15 bases sitting between them. DNA for the CDR3: TGTGCCAGCAGCCGGGGCGGCTTCGAGGGCTACACCTTC. Translating gives CASSRGGFEGYTF.

V is TRBV6-5 and J is TRBJ1-1; 8 bases map to TRBD1. Germline V lookup: CDR1 MNHEY, CDR2 SVGAGI. The CDR3 has 11 amino acids. The V and J ends lost 6 bases and 10 bases, in that order; junction bases with no gene match: 4. The chain's CDR3 is CASRTQGVAFF. In DNA, the CDR3 is TGTGCCAGCAGAACACAGGGGGTAGCTTTCTTT.

The chain couples TRBV6-5 to TRBJ2-3; D is ambiguous. Germline assignment: CDR1 MNHEY and CDR2 SVGAGI. The CDR3 is made up of 13 amino acids. V dropped 8 bases and J dropped 2 bases, with 11 bases sitting between them. The chain's CDR3 is CASLEASTDTQYF. CDR3 in DNA: TGTGCCAGCCTAGAGGCATCCACAGATACGCAGTATTTT.

This clone was seen once. V gene TRBV14 combines with J gene TRBJ2-2, with D perhaps TRBD2 (8 bases). Germline V gene lookup returns CDR1 SGHDN and CDR2 FVKESK. The germline V and J ends were trimmed by 2 bases and 5 bases, with 18 bases remaining between them. The length of the CDR3 is 17 residues. For the CDR3, the DNA is TGTGCCAGCAGCCAAAGGGGGCGGGGGGCGGGAACCGGGGAGCTGTTTTTT. This gives the protein CASSQRGRGAGTGELFF.

The V call is TRBV9, the J call TRBJ1-4; the match to TRBD1 covers 12 bases. J lost 12 bases, V lost 5 bases, and 11 bases had no gene match. Germline-derived CDR1 and CDR2 are SGDLS and YYNGEE. The CDR3 consists of 15 residues. CDR3 residues: CASSHTLGQGAELFF. Here the CDR3 DNA reads TGTGCCAGCAGTCATACGTTGGGACAGGGGGCTGAACTGTTTTTT.

This clone was observed once. The chain recombines TRBV18 with TRBJ1-1, with no clear D. The CDR3 contains 12 residues. Germline CDR1 is KGHSH and CDR2 is LQKENI. V lost 3 bases to trimming and J lost 1 base, with 3 bases between them. For the CDR3, the DNA is TGTGCCAGCTCACCCGAGAACACTGAAGCTTTCTTT. This gives the protein CASSPENTEAFF.

The chain employs TRBV9 and TRBJ2-7, with 11 positions matching TRBD1. The ends lost 3 bases at V and 6 bases at J; junction bases unmatched: 5. From germline, CDR1 is SGDLS and CDR2 YYNGEE. The CDR3 runs to 14 residues. The CDR3 sequence is CASSAGQGGLEQYF. Here the CDR3 DNA reads TGTGCCAGCAGCGCGGGACAGGGGGGTCTCGAGCAGTACTTC.

The chain employs TRBV19 and TRBJ2-2; 7 bases are a match to TRBD1. Germline assignment: CDR1 LNHDA and CDR2 SQIVND (reference sequence). The CDR3 length is 16 residues. J gave up 3 bases and V 6 bases, and 10 bases lay outside the gene matches. The CDR3 protein is CASRTLGTAYTGELFF. The DNA of the CDR3 is TGTGCCAGTAGGACCCTGGGGACAGCTTACACCGGGGAGCTGTTTTTT. The full variable domain, rest sourced from reference TRBV19 and TRBJ2-2, is DGGITQSPKYLFRKEGQNVTLSCEQNLNHDAMYWYRQDPGQGLRLIYYSQIVNDFQKGDIAEGYSVSREKKESFPLTVTSAQKNPTAFYLCASRTLGTAYTGELFFGEGSRLTVL.

This clone was detected only a few times. The chain uses TRBV7-9 and TRBJ2-7, with 7 bases identical to TRBD1. There are 16 residues in the CDR3. V lost 4 bases to trimming and J lost 1 base; unmatched junction nucleotides: 10. Germline CDR1 is SEHNR and CDR2 is FQNEAQ (reference sequence). The CDR3 DNA sequence: TGTGCCAGCAGCTCAACCCGGGACAGTGGGTCCTACGAGCAGTACTTC. This gives the protein CASSSTRDSGSYEQYF.

The chain has TRBV28 and TRBJ2-7, with unresolved D. V lost 6 bases, J lost 5 bases, and 8 bases lay in between. The germline gives CDR1 MDHEN, CDR2 SYDVKM. The CDR3 has 11 residues. This chain's CDR3 is CASRSRDEQYF. The CDR3 DNA reads TGTGCCAGCAGAAGCCGGGACGAGCAGTACTTC.

This clone was seen just once. The chain is built from TRBV23-1 and TRBJ1-5; D not certain. TRBV23-1 is an ORF, and what it does is uncertain. V lost 0 bases, J lost 6 bases, and 6 bases lay in between. The CDR3 is 13 amino acids. CDR3 coding DNA: TGCGCCAGCAGTCAATCATGTGGTCAGCCCCAGCATTTT. It codes for CASSQSCGQPQHF.

J is TRBJ2-2 and V is TRBV30; D is possibly TRBD1 (6 bases). Looked up from germline, CDR1 is GTSNPN and CDR2 is SVGIG (reference sequence). The CDR3 contains 14 residues. Trimming removed 0 bases at V and 5 bases at J, with 10 bases between. CDR3 sequence reads: CAWSVLRGTGELFF. The CDR3, as DNA: TGTGCCTGGAGTGTATTGAGGGGGACCGGGGAGCTGTTTTTT.

The gene calls are TRBV10-1 and TRBJ2-1, with 10 bases aligning to TRBD2. The length of the CDR3 is 13 residues. The germline CDR1 and CDR2 sequences are WNHNN and SYGVQD (reference sequence). With V trimmed by 5 bases and J by 6 bases, 1 base remained unmatched. CDR3 in amino acids: CASSWTSGNEQFF. As DNA, the CDR3 is TGCGCCAGCAGTTGGACTAGCGGCAATGAGCAGTTCTTC.

V and J are TRBV11-2 and TRBJ2-5, with D hard to call. The CDR3 contains 13 residues. Trimming pared 5 bases from V and 6 bases from J, leaving 13 bases between. Germline V CDR1 and CDR2: SGHAT, FQNNGV. Here the CDR3 DNA reads TGTGCCAGCAGCCACCCATACGGGCAGACCCAGTACTTC. It is translated as CASSHPYGQTQYF.

The genes are TRBV29-1 and TRBJ2-7; 8 bases are shared with TRBD1. With V trimmed by 7 bases and J by 3 bases, 5 bases remained unmatched. Germline V gives CDR1 SQVTM, CDR2 ANQGSEA. The CDR3 sequence is 12 residues long. In nucleotides, the CDR3 is TGCAGCGCCCGGACAGGGTTCTACGAGCAGTACTTC. As protein: CSARTGFYEQYF.

V gene TRBV11-2 combines with J gene TRBJ2-2; 8 bases agree with TRBD1. V was clipped by 5 bases and J by 7 bases; unmatched bases: 6. Germline CDR1 reads SGHAT; CDR2 reads FQNNGV. The CDR3 runs to 14 residues. This CDR3 reads CASSARQGIGELFF. In DNA form, the CDR3 reads TGTGCCAGCAGCGCCCGACAGGGGATCGGGGAGCTGTTTTTT. The entire variable domain, with the rest obtained from reference TRBV11-2 and TRBJ2-2, is as follows: EAGVAQSPRYKIIEKRQSVAFWCNPISGHATLYWYQQILGQGPKLLIQFQNNGVVDDSQLPKDRFSAERLKGVDSTLKIQPAKLEDSAVYLCASSARQGIGELFFGEGSRLTVL.

This chain joins TRBV4-3 and TRBJ1-5; no clear D gene. The CDR3 is 15 residues long. From germline, CDR1 is LGHNA and CDR2 YSLEER. V lost 0 bases, J lost 0 bases, and 6 bases lay in between. The DNA for the CDR3 is TGCGCCAGCAGCCAAGAGGCAAGTAGCAATCAGCCCCAGCATTTT. Translation: CASSQEASSNQPQHF.

This chain's CDR3 is CATSRDQVNTGELFF. Written as DNA, the CDR3 is TGTGCCACCAGCAGAGATCAAGTCAACACCGGGGAGCTGTTTTTT. The chain carries TRBV15 and TRBJ2-2; D is unresolved. This CDR3 comprises 15 residues. V lost 0 bases and J 2 bases, leaving 7 bases between the germline ends. Germline V gives CDR1 LNHNV, CDR2 YYDKDF (reference sequence).

The rearrangement uses TRBV4-3 and TRBJ2-5; D is undetermined. This CDR3 is 13 amino acids long. V gave up 1 base and J gave up 5 bases, with 8 bases separating them. The germline gives CDR1 LGHNA, CDR2 YSLEER. The CDR3: CASSQAPRETQYF. The CDR3 DNA reads TGCGCCAGCAGCCAAGCGCCGAGGGAGACCCAGTACTTC.

The count of this clone is one. The chain carries TRBV5-1 and TRBJ1-1, with 8 nucleotides matching TRBD1. The trim removed 0 bases at V and 11 bases at J, leaving 12 bases unmatched. Germline V lookup: CDR1 SGHRS, CDR2 YFSETQ. This CDR3 has 15 amino acids. The CDR3 reads CASSLASRGQELAFF. CDR3 nucleotide sequence: TGCGCCAGCAGCTTGGCCAGCCGGGGACAGGAACTTGCTTTCTTT.

The chain combines TRBV6-5 with TRBJ1-2; the D is unclear. CDR3 length: 16 residues. V lost 0 bases, J lost 8 bases, and 19 bases lay in between. From germline, CDR1 is MNHEY and CDR2 SVGAGI. CDR3 region: CASSYSNPGRLGGYTF. DNA for the CDR3: TGTGCCAGCAGTTACTCGAATCCAGGACGTTTAGGGGGCTACACCTTC.

The chain joins TRBV10-1 to TRBJ2-5; 9 bases are a match to TRBD1. Germline V gene data show CDR1 as WNHNN and CDR2 as SYGVQD (reference sequence). V lost 5 bases, J lost 1 base, and 5 bases stayed unmatched. The CDR3 covers 15 residues. CDR3 sequence: CASSSGTGIQETQYF. The CDR3 DNA reads as TGCGCCAGCAGTTCCGGGACAGGGATCCAAGAGACCCAGTACTTC.

V gene TRBV6-5 combines with J gene TRBJ1-2, with 9 bases aligning to TRBD1. The ends lost 5 bases at V and 12 bases at J; junction bases unmatched: 16. Germline CDR1 is MNHEY and CDR2 is SVGAGI. The CDR3 spans 15 residues. The CDR3 protein is CASSLTTGTGSENTF. CDR3 in DNA: TGTGCCAGCAGTCTGACAACCGGGACAGGGTCTGAGAACACCTTC.

The gene calls are TRBV7-9 and TRBJ1-1; 7 nucleotides align to TRBD1. The V and J ends lost 5 bases and 1 base, in that order; junction bases with no gene match: 7. The CDR3 consists of 15 residues. Germline values: CDR1 SEHNR, CDR2 FQNEAQ (reference sequence). CDR3 in amino acids: CASSAAGGANTEAFF. The CDR3 bases are TGTGCCAGCAGCGCAGCAGGGGGGGCGAACACTGAAGCTTTCTTT.

The chain uses TRBV7-9 and TRBJ2-5; no firm D call. The CDR3 covers 11 residues. Germline assignment: CDR1 SEHNR and CDR2 FQNEAQ (reference sequence). Deletions cut 5 bases from V and 5 bases from J, with 6 bases between. CDR3: CASSPRETQYF. DNA of the CDR3: TGTGCCAGCAGCCCGCGGGAGACCCAGTACTTC.

V gene TRBV5-8 combines with J gene TRBJ2-1; TRBD2 agrees at 13 bases. Germline values: CDR1 SGHTS, CDR2 YDEGEE. Losses at the gene ends were 6 bases for V and 1 base for J; bases not matched to a gene: 7. The CDR3 loop spans 17 amino acids. In DNA form, the CDR3 reads TGTGCCAGCAAAACTAGCGGGGGGGCCCCGTCCTACAATGAGCAGTTCTTC. Its translation is CASKTSGGAPSYNEQFF. Supplemented by reference TRBV5-8 and TRBJ2-1, the full variable domain reads EAGVTQSPTHLIKTRGQQATLRCSPISGHTSVYWYQQALGLGLQFLLWYDEGEERNRGNFPPRFSGRQFPNYSSELNVNALELEDSALYLCASKTSGGAPSYNEQFFGPGTRLTVL.

The chain is built from TRBV11-1 and TRBJ1-1, with 8 bases fitting TRBD1. V shed 5 bases, J shed 1 base, and the junction held 3 bases outside the gene matches. The germline gives CDR1 SGHAT, CDR2 FQDESV (reference sequence). The CDR3 runs to 14 residues. This CDR3 is CASSDRGWNTEAFF. DNA of the CDR3: TGTGCCAGCAGCGACAGGGGTTGGAACACTGAAGCTTTCTTT.